Sequencing of this T cell receptor (beta chain) was carried out in a study of CD8 T cells in ankylosing spondylitis. Notes on the study in general: Seemingly distinctive of ankylosing spondylitis blood was a TCR beta motif formed by eight highly homologous variants.

This clonotype has at least ten counts. The antigen is not known. TCRdb re-derived calls from the 5' RACE reads in MiXCR, one entry per CDR3 protein. This table holds about 130,000 distinct CDR3 sequences, around 7% found once. CDR3 length equals 16 residues. The V and J ends lost 5 bases and 4 bases respectively, with 19 bases between them. Germline values: CDR1 SEHNR, CDR2 FQNEAQ (reference sequence). V usage is TRBV7-9 and J usage is TRBJ2-3; D remains ambiguous. The TCR originated in a male donor with ankylosing spondylitis or in good health (not recorded which). The material sequenced was blood, either unsorted or a sorted T cell fraction (not recorded which). Here the CDR3 reads CASSPRSRARADTQYF. CDR3 DNA sequence: TGTGCCAGCAGCCCGAGATCTAGGGCCCGGGCAGATACGCAGTATTTT. Together with reference TRBV7-9 and TRBJ2-3, the CDR3 gives the full variable domain: DTGVSQNPRHKITKRGQNVTFRCDPISEHNRLYWYRQTLGQGPEFLTYFQNEAQLEKSRLLSDRFSAERPKGSFSTLEIQRTEQGDSAMYLCASSPRSRARADTQYFGPGTRLTVL.